Included here is one TCR beta chain sequence, with context. What it binds is not known. This record comes from a study of T-cell memory formation after mild COVID-19. Study background: For the most part, TCR clusters were specific to one donor. General study points: Whether second-wave clones peaking at day 37 were SARS-CoV-2 specific went unconfirmed.

The TCR alpha and TCR beta cDNA libraries, bearing sample barcodes and UMIs, were generated by 5'RACE using constant-segment primers. MiXCR was run by TCRdb on the 5' RACE reads, yielding one entry per CDR3 protein. Of 98,000 or so distinct CDR3 sequences in the sample, roughly a sixth are singletons; the top ten hold roughly 6%. Germline-derived CDR1 and CDR2 are SGHTA and FQGNSA. This CDR3 is 15 amino acids long. V was cut by 3 bases and J by 0 bases, with 6 bases left in between. This chain uses TRBV7-2 with TRBJ2-6; no clear D. The specimen was PBMCs or a T cell subset sorted from them (not recorded which). The receptor comes from a man between 18 and 29 years old who had mild COVID-19 (a few samples of this study predate the infection). Cell type and time point are not known. The CDR3 reads CASSLDRSGANVLTF. The DNA of the CDR3 is TGTGCCAGCAGCTTGGACCGCTCTGGGGCCAACGTCCTGACTTTC.